This T cell receptor (beta chain) is drawn from a study of cytomegalovirus exposure and HLA in healthy donors. Notes on the study in general: Reports credit the classifier with highly specific, highly sensitive diagnosis of cytomegalovirus status. Reportedly, HLA-A and HLA-B alleles of most subjects were accurately predicted from TCR beta.

In regard to this clone: Its specificity is unknown.

Donors counted as nominally healthy when sampled, yet unrecorded immune exposures were likely. CDR1 is SGHRS and CDR2 is YFSETQ in the germline V gene. This CDR3 comprises 17 residues. The junction had 9 bases not matched to a gene; V was cut back by 1 base and J by 6 bases. Use of 60 Vbeta and 13 Jbeta primers characterized the PCR. Generated by immunoSEQ multiplex PCR, the TCRdb table keeps only in-frame clones and is missing some. In the table there are some 200,000 clones, almost 70% of which are singletons. The chain uses TRBV5-1 and TRBJ2-2, with 10 positions matching TRBD2. This TCR was recovered from a man aged 40-49 years in good health and CMV-seropositive. Sequenced material: PBMCs. The CDR3: CASSLRVASGSSGELFF. CDR3 in DNA: TGCGCCAGCAGCTTGAGAGTGGCTAGCGGGAGCTCCGGGGAGCTGTTTTTT.